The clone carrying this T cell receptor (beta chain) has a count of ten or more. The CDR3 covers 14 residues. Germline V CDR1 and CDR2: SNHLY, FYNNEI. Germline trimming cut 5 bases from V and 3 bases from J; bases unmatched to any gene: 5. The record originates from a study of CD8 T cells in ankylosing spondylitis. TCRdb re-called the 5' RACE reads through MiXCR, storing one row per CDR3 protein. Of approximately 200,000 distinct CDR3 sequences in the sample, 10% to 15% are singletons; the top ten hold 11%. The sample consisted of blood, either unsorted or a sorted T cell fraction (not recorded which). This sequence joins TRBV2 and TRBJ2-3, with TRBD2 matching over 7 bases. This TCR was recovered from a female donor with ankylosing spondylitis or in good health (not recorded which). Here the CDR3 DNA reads TGTGCCAGCAGTCGGGGGAGGGAGACAGATACGCAGTATTTT. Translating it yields CASSRGRETDTQYF.